Listed here are 3 T cell receptor beta chains from one sample, sequenced in a study of CD8+ T cells in alopecia areata. After isolation, RNA underwent reverse transcription to generate cDNA as the sequencing template. Produced via immunoSEQ multiplex PCR; TCRdb's table is partial and in-frame only. The sample lists about 140,000 clones; roughly 86% were seen once. Treatment of the sample: oral pan-JAK inhibitor, 5-10 mg twice daily. The sequencing used CD8+ T cells sorted from blood, collected at week 4, from a patient treated with tofacitinib. These receptors all come from a human donor with alopecia areata.

This clone was recorded only once. CDR3 in DNA: TGTGCCATAGGATTCAGAGGCTACGAGCAGTACTTC. Translated: CAIGFRGYEQYF. V gene TRBV15 combines with J gene TRBJ2-7; D is ambiguous. The CDR3 runs to 12 residues. Trimming took off 10 bases at V and 3 bases at J, with 13 bases between the two ends. Germline V CDR1 and CDR2: LNHNV, YYDKDF (reference sequence).

This chain's CDR3 is CASLSRNTEAFF. DNA of the CDR3: TGTGCGTCCCTCTCGAGGAACACTGAAGCTTTCTTT. This chain links TRBV6-6 with TRBJ1-1, with D hard to call. Germline V gene data show CDR1 as MNHNY and CDR2 as SVGAGI (reference sequence). This CDR3 comprises 12 residues.

The chain has TRBV6-4 and TRBJ2-2, with TRBD1 identical over 11 bases. Germline trimming cut 2 bases from V and 4 bases from J; bases unmatched to any gene: 0. This CDR3 spans 15 amino acids. Germline loops: CDR1 MRHNA, CDR2 SNTAGT. CDR3 region: CASSDGTGGTGELFF. The CDR3 bases are TGTGCCAGCAGTGACGGGACAGGGGGCACCGGGGAGCTGTTTTTT.